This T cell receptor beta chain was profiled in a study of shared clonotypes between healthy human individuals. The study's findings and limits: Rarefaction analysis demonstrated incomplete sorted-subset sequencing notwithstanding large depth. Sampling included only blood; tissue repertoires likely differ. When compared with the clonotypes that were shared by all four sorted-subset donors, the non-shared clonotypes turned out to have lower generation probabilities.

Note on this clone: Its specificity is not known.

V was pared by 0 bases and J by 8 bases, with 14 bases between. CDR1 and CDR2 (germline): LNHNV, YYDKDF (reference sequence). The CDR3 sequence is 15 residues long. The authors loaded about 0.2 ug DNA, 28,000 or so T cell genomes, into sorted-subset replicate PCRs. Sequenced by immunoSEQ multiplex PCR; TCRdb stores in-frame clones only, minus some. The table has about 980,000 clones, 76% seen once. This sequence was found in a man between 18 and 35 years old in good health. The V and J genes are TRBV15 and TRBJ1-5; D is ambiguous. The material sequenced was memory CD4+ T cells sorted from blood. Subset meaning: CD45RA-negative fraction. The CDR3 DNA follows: TGTGCCACCAGCAGAGATCGGGTGGGCTCGGAGCCCCAGCATTTT. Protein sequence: CATSRDRVGSEPQHF.